Listed below are T cell receptor beta chains from one sample, sequenced in a study of blood T cell repertoires in COVID-19. The protocol was immunoSEQ multiplex PCR, while the TCRdb copy is restricted to in-frame clones and leaves out a portion. This table holds about 400,000 clones, around 90% found once. Material for sequencing was PBMCs or T cells enriched from blood (not recorded which). The receptors come from a woman aged 40-49 years with acute COVID-19. Each CDR3 is given with its conserved first and last residue. The D gene is left open where the match is weak. Some rows have no size entry. The others give once, few or many, or a class for an expanded clone.

CDR3aa	j_gene	abundance	v_gene	d_gene
CASSVGTSGVVETQYF	TRBJ2-5	once	TRBV9	TRBD2
CASSLTGTVTPLHF	TRBJ1-6	-	TRBV27	TRBD1
CASSSRGLIYEQYF	TRBJ2-7	many	TRBV5-6	-
CASSEWAGGYGYTF	TRBJ1-2	-	TRBV2	-
CASSGAGGYTF	TRBJ1-2	-	TRBV6-5	-
CAISEGRGEKLFF	TRBJ1-4	once	TRBV10-3	-
CASSIVRGIVTEAFF	TRBJ1-1	-	TRBV19	-
CASSPRSGGATDTQYF	TRBJ2-3	-	TRBV7-9	TRBD2
CAISYPDRGDYGYTF	TRBJ1-2	-	TRBV10-3	TRBD1
CASNEGVGQPQHF	TRBJ1-5	-	TRBV19	-
CASSQGSTGGAPQPQHF	TRBJ1-5	-	TRBV4-1	-
CAWGTDYNSPLHF	TRBJ1-6	-	TRBV30	TRBD1
CASSVRTENTEAFF	TRBJ1-1	-	TRBV2	-
CSVVAPGGYEQYF	TRBJ2-7	-	TRBV29-1	-
CASSYWETSGGGETQYF	TRBJ2-5	-	TRBV28	TRBD2
CATSDRDRGRVAGELFF	TRBJ2-2	-	TRBV15	TRBD1
CSVGTSASYEQYF	TRBJ2-7	-	TRBV29-1	TRBD2
CASNSDRLNTEAFF	TRBJ1-1	-	TRBV19	TRBD1
CASSPTTYSTYNSPLHF	TRBJ1-6	once	TRBV3-1/TRBV3-2	-